Below, one T cell receptor (beta chain) is given with its context. Its antigen is still unknown. Base qualities are not at hand, and no much larger clone is one base apart. Each donor gave one peripheral blood draw, roughly 120 mL on average, collected into heparinised tubes. A BD FACSAria II was used to sort naive, central memory, regulatory and stem cell-like memory CD4+ T cells with a panel that included CD45RO, CCR7, CD25, CD127, CD95 and CD27. Every sorted population had a purity above 95%. PBMCs were isolated right away by Lymphoprep density gradient centrifugation and were stained directly, without culture. So that batch effects would be minimized, each experiment stained and sorted samples in pairs, pairing one healthy donor with one patient. This sample is part of a study of beta chain features in type 1 diabetes listed by TCRdb under 2018. In the study overall: Mean age, gender distribution, total cell number and subset yield were not different between patients and healthy donors. A total of over 95,000,000 sorted cells were examined across all samples, and RNA yield correlated strongly with the number of cells per subset. The study compared the TCRB repertoires of sorted circulating CD4+ T cell subsets in recently diagnosed type 1 diabetes patients with those in matched healthy donors. Regulatory and stem cell-like memory subsets were obtained from only 8 patients and roughly 8 healthy donors, while naive and central memory subsets were obtained from all 30 or so donors.

The High Capacity cDNA Reverse Transcription Kit was used to reverse transcribe all of the isolated RNA, meaning that expressed TCRB transcripts were what got sequenced. Deep immunoSEQ sequencing was applied to naive, central memory and regulatory T cell samples, giving an average of around 3.8 million total reads per sample. Sorted cells were lysed in RLT buffer, and RNA was extracted using DNase-treated RNeasy Micro or Mini kits according to cell number. To prevent cross-contamination, every cell subset was processed on its own, while patient and healthy donor samples were processed together. Using the immunoSEQ multiplex PCR, TCRB sequences were amplified from cDNA into 87-bp fragments spanning the CDR3 region. Amplicons were sequenced on the Illumina HiSeq platform. Turning to the authors' computational methods: Synthetic template baselines were used to correct PCR bias computationally, reads within Hamming distance 2 were collapsed, and singletons that could not be merged were discarded. By aligning reads against IMGT, V, D and J genes, CDR3 length, and insertions or deletions at six rearrangement sites were assigned. Clonotype counts were normalized to sorted cell number within each subset before computing true diversity and Gini coefficients with the tcR R package. The overlap coefficient, calculated on TCRB nucleotide sequences, was used to measure repertoire sharing. TCRdb carries this immuneACCESS record with in-frame sequences only. Its versions omit some clonotypes, under half of them owing to an unresolved V gene in the studies checked, with the rest unexplained. That table supplies the V and J calls and clone size; D and trimming were determined from the DNA. Here the sample has under 300,000 clones; roughly 8% occur a single time. The top ten constitute roughly 0.94% of the sample.

The CDR3 numbers 15 residues from cysteine through phenylalanine. Only the CDR3 part of the read is kept: 45 bases, read in frame from the first base. Per the germline V gene, SGHTA is the CDR1 and FQGNSA is the CDR2. The germline ends are 15 bases apart after V is trimmed by 2 bases and J by 8 bases. The research as a whole found: HLA sub-analyses involved small numbers of individuals, so any influence of HLA type on TCRB rearrangement remained unresolved. At VDJ recombination sites, type 1 diabetes patients had fewer insertions and more deleted nucleotides, which implies abnormalities in thymic rearrangement. Naive, central memory and regulatory TCRB repertoires appeared more similar among patients than among healthy donors. A moderate but significant shortening of TCRB CDR3 length was observed in type 1 diabetes patients in all four CD4+ subsets. Because cDNA was sequenced instead of genomic DNA, highly expressing activated cells could be over-represented, though the groups showed no difference in activation or CD3 levels. PCR might favor shorter templates, but patient and control samples were amplified and corrected together, so any skew would affect both groups equally.

The sequence joins TRBV7-2 to TRBJ1-4; TRBD1 might be the D gene, on 5 matching bases. Input material: central memory CD4+ T cells from blood. This receptor was obtained from a woman aged 18-30 years in good health. The CDR3 has the sequence CASSLMGTLGEKLFF. The DNA is TGTGCCAGCAGCTTAATGGGGACGCTTGGCGAAAAACTGTTTTTT.